This T cell receptor beta chain was sequenced for a study of Ad26.COV2.S vaccination and SARS-CoV-2 variants. Study summary: The Ad26.COV2.S arm of the COV1001 trial was where the donor was placed.

At least ten counts were recorded for this clone. The antigen remains unidentified. Findings and limits, study-wide: The study found similar non-spike TCR breadth in vaccine and placebo recipients. The study found higher spike-specific TCR breadth in vaccine than placebo recipients.

TCRdb's copy holds only in-frame clones and misses some; the assay was immunoSEQ multiplex PCR. This sample has some 320,000 clones, with 85% found just once. Specified treatment: roughly 18 received Ad26.COV2.S at low or high dose, single or two shots; about 5 received placebo; per-sample allocation not given. Samples were taken on day 63 after the first vaccine or placebo injection. Germline V gene data show CDR1 as SGHRS and CDR2 as YFSETQ. V lost 2 bases and J lost 2; bases outside the gene matches: 3. The CDR3 loop spans 14 amino acids. The sequencing here drew on peripheral blood, taken in a trial of Ad26.COV2.S vaccine versus placebo. This TCR was sampled from a person aged 18-65 years who received the Ad26.COV2.S COVID-19 vaccine or a placebo. The V and J genes are TRBV5-1 and TRBJ1-2; 7 nucleotides align to TRBD1. The CDR3 bases are TGCGCCAGCAGCTTTGAGGACAGGAACTATGGCTACACCTTC. It specifies CASSFEDRNYGYTF.